This T cell receptor beta chain is from a study of graft-versus-host responses after intestinal transplantation. Study-wide context: Transplant recipients had multivisceral, liver-intestinal, or isolated intestinal grafts. Each recipient received anti-thymocyte globulin induction, then tacrolimus and steroids for around three years. Regarding the study as a whole: Ileal or blood samples showed some GvH clones first, and such clones were also found in recipient marrow. Maximum circulating GvH clone levels tracked with early post-transplant HvG decreases.

A note on this clone: What it binds is not known.

Sequenced by immunoSEQ multiplex PCR; TCRdb stores in-frame clones only, minus some. The sample carries tens of thousands of clones, around nine tenths recorded once. V dropped 5 bases and J dropped 7; count of bases not matched to a gene: 1. From germline, CDR1 is SNHLY and CDR2 FYNNEI. The CDR3 runs 12 residues. The specimen comprised unstimulated CD4+ T cells sorted from spleen or lymph node cells, sampled before intestinal transplant. This TCR derives from a human donor who received an intestinal transplant. This chain connects TRBV2 to TRBJ2-1, with 8 bases matching TRBD1. The DNA for the CDR3 is TGTGCCAGCAGTAACAGGGGGAATGAGCAGTTCTTC. Residues: CASSNRGNEQFF.